Listed here is a single TCR beta chain. Sequencing used immunoSEQ multiplex PCR; TCRdb keeps in-frame clones, though not all of them. The sample shows 75,000 to 80,000 clones, 65% to 90% of them seen only once. J gave up 2 bases and V 4 bases, and 4 bases lay outside the gene matches. Germline V gives CDR1 SGHDT, CDR2 YYEEEE. The length of the CDR3 is 14 residues. The data were taken from a study of blood T cell repertoires in COVID-19. Overall study: Specimens from acute and convalescent COVID-19 originated in the United States, Italy and Spain.

V gene TRBV5-6 combines with J gene TRBJ1-1; 8 bases are a match to TRBD1. The TCR comes from a human donor in a cohort sampled during active COVID-19. Sequencing was done on a sample of peripheral blood. For the CDR3, the DNA is TGTGCCAGCAGCCCGGACAGGGTTAACACTGAAGCTTTCTTT. This encodes CASSPDRVNTEAFF.